This T cell receptor beta chain is drawn from a study of CD8 T cells in Susac syndrome. TCR beta was sequenced from blood CD8+ and CD4+ T cells. TEMRA cells were FACS-enriched, while CD8+ and CD4+ T cells were negatively isolated. A quantity of roughly 0.5 to 1 ug RNA underwent reverse transcription using random hexamers. Multiplex PCR with immunoSEQ amplified the TCR beta CDR3 across 54 Vbeta and 13 Jbeta. Each CDR3 protein is one row after TCRdb ran MiXCR on the immunoSEQ multiplex PCR reads. The data contain more than 85,000 distinct CDR3 sequences, roughly 97% of them seen just once; the ten biggest clones take up about 0.095%. The CDR3 is made up of 16 amino acids. Per germline, CDR1 SGDLS and CDR2 YYNGEE. The junction had 8 bases not matched to a gene; V was cut back by 0 bases and J by 2 bases.

The rearrangement joins TRBV9 to TRBJ2-7; 7 nucleotides align to TRBD2. This sequence originates from a human donor in good health. The sequenced sample consisted of CD4+ T cells from PBMCs. The CDR3: CASSVEPSGAPYEQYF. The CDR3 DNA is TGTGCCAGCAGCGTAGAACCCAGCGGGGCCCCCTACGAGCAGTACTTC.